This T cell receptor (beta chain) is drawn from a study of cytomegalovirus exposure and HLA in healthy donors. Study-wide results and caveats: Several of the most significant clusters appeared linked to common viral pathogens, based on a later analysis.

To note about this clone: Its antigen is not known.

Use of 60 Vbeta and 13 Jbeta primers characterized the PCR. The protocol was immunoSEQ multiplex PCR, while the TCRdb copy is restricted to in-frame clones and leaves out a portion. Seen here are 120,000 to 150,000 clones, 50% to 75% observed once, and the top ten hold around 2.9%. The length of the CDR3 is 13 residues. The junction had 3 bases not matched to a gene; V was cut back by 5 bases and J by 4 bases. Germline CDR1 is MNHEY and CDR2 is SMNVEV (reference sequence). The receptor comes from a woman aged 30 to 39 in good health and CMV-seropositive. Sequences were obtained from PBMCs. V and J are TRBV27 and TRBJ1-2; 8 bases agree with TRBD1. The DNA of the CDR3 is TGTGCCAGCAGTCGGACAGGGATCTATGGCTACACCTTC. Its translation is CASSRTGIYGYTF.